This TCR beta chain was documented in a study of T-cell memory formation after mild COVID-19. Study-wide context: The two donors had largely donor-specific TCR clusters. The study's findings and limits: From day 15 to 85, contracting clones were balanced between CD4 and CD8, whereas later expanders leaned toward CD4+. Researchers could not confirm that second-wave clones peaking on day 37 targeted SARS-CoV-2. Mainly CM and EM harbored the contracting CD4+ clones; mainly EMRA harbored the CD8+ ones.

With respect to this clonotype: Antigen: not known.

Via MiXCR, TCRdb re-called the 5' RACE reads, giving one row per CDR3 protein. The table shows roughly 560,000 distinct CDR3 sequences, with roughly 20% occurring only once. This CDR3 region has 14 residues. Trimming cost V 5 bases and J 6 bases; bases outside gene matches: 13. CDR1 GTSNPN and CDR2 SVGIG come from the germline V gene (reference sequence). Sequenced material: PBMCs or a T cell subset sorted from them (not recorded which). This rearrangement joins TRBV30 to TRBJ2-7; 7 bases are a match to TRBD2. The TCR sequence derives from an adult woman who had mild COVID-19 (a few samples of this study predate the infection). Cell type and time point are not known. CDR3 DNA sequence: TGTGCCTGGGATACGGCGGGAGTGGCCGGCGAGCAGTACTTC. Its translation: CAWDTAGVAGEQYF.